This TCR beta chain was identified in a study of cytomegalovirus exposure and HLA in healthy donors. The wider study: Inside one of the first data releases sat some 85 million unique TCRs taken from HLA-typed donors.

Trimming removed 6 bases at V and 0 bases at J, with 8 bases between. This CDR3 comprises 14 residues. CDR1 MNHEY and CDR2 SVGAGI come from the germline V gene. The primer mix had 60 Vbeta and 13 Jbeta primers. This table comes from immunoSEQ multiplex PCR, and its TCRdb copy is limited to in-frame clones, with some not included. The sample contains 150,000 to 200,000 clones, 68% of which appear only once. The source of this sequence is a man over 45 in good health and CMV-seronegative. The V call is TRBV6-5, the J call TRBJ2-2; D might be TRBD1 (6 bases). The sequenced material came from PBMCs. CDR3 sequence: CASRQGANTGELFF. The DNA of the CDR3 is TGTGCCAGCAGACAGGGAGCGAACACCGGGGAGCTGTTTTTT.